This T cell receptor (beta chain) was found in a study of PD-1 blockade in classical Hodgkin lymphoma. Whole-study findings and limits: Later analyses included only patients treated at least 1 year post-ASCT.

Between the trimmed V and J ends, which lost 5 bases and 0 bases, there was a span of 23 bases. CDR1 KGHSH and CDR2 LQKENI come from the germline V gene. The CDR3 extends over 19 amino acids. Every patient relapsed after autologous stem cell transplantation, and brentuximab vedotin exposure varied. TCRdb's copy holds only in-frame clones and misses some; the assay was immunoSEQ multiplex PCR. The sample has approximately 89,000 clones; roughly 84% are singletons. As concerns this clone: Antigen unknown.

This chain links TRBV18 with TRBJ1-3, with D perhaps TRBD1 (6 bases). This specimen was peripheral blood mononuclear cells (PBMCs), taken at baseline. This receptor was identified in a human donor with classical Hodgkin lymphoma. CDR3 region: CASSTLLGGRRISGNTIYF. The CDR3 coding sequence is TGTGCCAGCTCAACCTTGTTGGGGGGGCGAAGGATCTCTGGAAACACCATATATTTT.